This record concerns one TCR beta chain sequence. Likely a read error: the CDR3 ends without its conserved phenylalanine or tryptophan. This record belongs to a study of T cells in Graves' hyperthyroidism and ophthalmopathy. Participants, patients aged 18 to 65, had newly diagnosed hyperthyroidism with a duration under 2 months. PBMCs were derived from around 10 ml fresh peripheral blood. The CDR3 regions of TCR beta were amplified from RNA transcripts. In the first-round RT-PCR of the TCR CDR3, the HTBI primer set was used. TCRdb fed the multiplex PCR reads into MiXCR, producing one record per CDR3 protein. The repertoire has hundreds of thousands of distinct CDR3 sequences, 38% of them found once; the top ten carry about 9%. Germline V CDR1 and CDR2: SQVTM, ANQGSEA. The J segment lost 8 bases and the V segment lost 6 bases, leaving 7 bases of the junction unmatched. This CDR3 region has 12 residues.

The sequenced sample was blood. This clonotype originated in a man between 18 and 29 years old with Graves' hyperthyroidism. The rearrangement joins TRBV29-1 to TRBJ1-2; 9 nucleotides align to TRBD1. The CDR3 sequence is CSVTGQGSGYTL. As DNA, the CDR3 is TGCAGCGTGACGGGACAGGGTAGCGGCTACACCCTC.